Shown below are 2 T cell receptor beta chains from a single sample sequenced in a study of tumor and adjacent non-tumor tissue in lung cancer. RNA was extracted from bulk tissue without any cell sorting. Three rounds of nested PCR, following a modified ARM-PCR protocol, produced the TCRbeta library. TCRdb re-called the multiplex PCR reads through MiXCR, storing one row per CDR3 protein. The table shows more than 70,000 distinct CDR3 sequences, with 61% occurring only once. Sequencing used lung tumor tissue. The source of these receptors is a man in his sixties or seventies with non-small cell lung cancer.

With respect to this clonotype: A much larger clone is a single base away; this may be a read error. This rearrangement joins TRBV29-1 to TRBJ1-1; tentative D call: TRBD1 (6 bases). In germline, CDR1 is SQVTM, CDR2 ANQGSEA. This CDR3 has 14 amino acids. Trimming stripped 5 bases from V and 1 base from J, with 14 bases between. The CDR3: CSVLTGSSNTEAFF. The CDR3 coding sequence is TGCAGCGTTCTTACAGGGAGCTCGAACACTGAAGCTTTCTTT. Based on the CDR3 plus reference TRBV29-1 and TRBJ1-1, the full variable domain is SAVISQKPSRDICQRGTSLTIQCQVDSQVTMMFWYRQQPGQSLTLIATANQGSEATYESGFVIDKFPISRPNLTFSTLTVSNMSPEDSSIYLCSVLTGSSNTEAFFGQGTRLTVV.

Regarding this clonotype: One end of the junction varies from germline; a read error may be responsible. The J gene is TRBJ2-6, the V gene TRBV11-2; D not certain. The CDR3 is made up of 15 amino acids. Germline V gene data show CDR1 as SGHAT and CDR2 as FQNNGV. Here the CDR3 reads CASSFFHSEANVLSF. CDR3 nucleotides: TGTGCCAGCAGCTTTTTTCACTCTGAGGCCAACGTCCTGTCTTTC.